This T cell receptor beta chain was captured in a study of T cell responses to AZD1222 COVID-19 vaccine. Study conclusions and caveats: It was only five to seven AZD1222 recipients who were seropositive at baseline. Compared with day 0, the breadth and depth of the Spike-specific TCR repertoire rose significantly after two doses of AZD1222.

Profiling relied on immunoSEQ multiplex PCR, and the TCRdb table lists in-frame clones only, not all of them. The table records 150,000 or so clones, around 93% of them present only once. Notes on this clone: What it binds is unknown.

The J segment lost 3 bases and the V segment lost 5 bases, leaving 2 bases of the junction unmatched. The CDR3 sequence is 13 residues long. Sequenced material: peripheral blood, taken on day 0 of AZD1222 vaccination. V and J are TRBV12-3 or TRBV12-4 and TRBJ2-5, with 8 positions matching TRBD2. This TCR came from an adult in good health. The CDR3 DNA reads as TGTGCCAGCAGTAGCGGGAGCAAAGAGACCCAGTACTTC. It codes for CASSSGSKETQYF.